This TCR beta chain came from a study of cytomegalovirus exposure and HLA in healthy donors. Trimming at V came to 5 bases and at J to 5 bases, leaving 7 bases not matched to a gene. CDR1 and CDR2 from the germline V gene are MDHEN and SYDVKM. The CDR3 extends over 14 amino acids. The validation cohort, a group of over a hundred subjects, included the donors and was separate from the roughly 700-subject first cohort. The method was immunoSEQ multiplex PCR; TCRdb's version includes in-frame clones alone and lacks a portion of them. In the table there are about 60,000 clones, 90% to 97% of which are singletons.

Material: PBMCs. The TCR sequence derives from a man aged 18 to 29 in good health and CMV-seronegative. The chain has TRBV28 and TRBJ1-1, with 8 bases matching TRBD1. CDR3 amino acids: CASSPIQGGTEAFF. DNA of the CDR3: TGTGCCAGCAGTCCCATACAGGGGGGGACTGAAGCTTTCTTT.